This T cell receptor (beta chain) was recorded in a study of identical twins. General study points: Invariant populations such as MAIT and iNKT cells could partly muddle zero-insertion analyses.

A universal primer site came from template switching; cDNA carried unique molecular identifiers. MiXCR was run by TCRdb on the 5' RACE reads, yielding one entry per CDR3 protein. Here the sample spans more than 1.5 million distinct CDR3 sequences, under 35% being singletons. J gave up 3 bases and V 4 bases, and 9 bases lay outside the gene matches. CDR3 length: 16 amino acids. Per germline, CDR1 MGHDK and CDR2 SYGVNS. A word on this clonotype: What it binds is not known.

Everyone who gave samples was a healthy Caucasian. The source material was cord blood. The clonotype originates from a newborn girl in good health. The rearrangement links TRBV25-1 to TRBJ2-7; 10 positions agree with TRBD2. For the CDR3, the DNA is TGTGCCAGCAGTGGCTCCGGGACTAGCGTTTTCTACGAGCAGTACTTC. It translates to CASSGSGTSVFYEQYF.